The 16 T cell receptor beta chains presented below share a single source sample, sequenced in a study of human T cells and chemical hapten exposure. Time point: pre-sensitization, week 0. The sample's treatment: therapeutic diphenylcyclopropenone sensitization with weekly scalp DPC. TCRdb used MiXCR to reprocess the RACE reads, holding one entry per CDR3 protein. The sample includes roughly 100,000 distinct CDR3 sequences, roughly a tenth of them seen just once. The specimen was whole blood, collected in connection with sensitization to the hapten diphenylcyclopropenone (DPC). The receptors come from a woman in her thirties or forties with alopecia areata. Some clones in this sample may be carry-over from other donors' samples.

There are many counts of this clonotype. V and J are TRBV6-5 and TRBJ2-7; 10 positions match TRBD2. CDR3 length equals 17 residues. CDR1 and CDR2 (germline): MNHEY, SVGAGI. After removal of 0 bases from V and 2 bases from J, the junction contained 7 bases not matched to a gene. CDR3 nucleotide sequence: TGTGCCAGCAGTTACTCGAGTGGGACTAGCGTGGCCTACGAGCAGTACTTC. Translation: CASSYSSGTSVAYEQYF.

This clonotype was detected a few times. V and J are TRBV3-1 and TRBJ1-2; no definite D call. Germline V gene lookup returns CDR1 LGHDT and CDR2 YNNKEL (reference sequence). Between the trimmed V and J ends, which lost 3 bases and 8 bases, there was a span of 22 bases. This CDR3 is built from 16 residues. This chain's CDR3 is CASSQTGLGSLGGYTF. CDR3 in DNA: TGTGCCAGCAGCCAGACCGGGCTTGGATCATTGGGAGGCTACACCTTC. Filled out from reference TRBV3-1 and TRBJ1-2, the complete variable domain reads DTAVSQTPKYLVTQMGNDKSIKCEQNLGHDTMYWYKQDSKKFLKIMFSYNNKELIINETVPNRFSPKSPDKAHLNLHINSLELGDSAVYFCASSQTGLGSLGGYTFGSGTRLTVV.

The chain joins TRBV7-2 to TRBJ2-3; no firm D call. V was cut by 1 base and J by 1 base, with 15 bases left in between. The CDR3 is 17 amino acids. Germline CDR1 SGHTA, CDR2 FQGNSA. DNA for the CDR3: TGTGCCAGCAGCTTAGTAAGGAGTGGGGTGGGCACAGATACGCAGTATTTT. Amino acid sequence: CASSLVRSGVGTDTQYF. The whole variable domain, remainder taken from reference TRBV7-2 and TRBJ2-3, is GAGVSQSPSNKVTEKGKDVELRCDPISGHTALYWYRQSLGQGLEFLIYFQGNSAPDKSGLPSDRFSAERTGGSVSTLTIQRTQQEDSAVYLCASSLVRSGVGTDTQYFGPGTRLTVL.

J is TRBJ1-5 and V is TRBV6-2 or TRBV6-3; D possibly corresponds to TRBD1 (6 bases). The CDR3 covers 14 residues. The germline V gene encodes CDR1 MNHEY and CDR2 SVGEGT. Trimming cost V 6 bases and J 5 bases, with 14 bases left between them. The DNA of the CDR3 is TGTGCCAGCAGCACACAGGGAATCTATCAGCCCCAGCATTTT. It translates to CASSTQGIYQPQHF.

This clonotype was observed many times. The genes are TRBV29-1 and TRBJ2-5; the D gene is possibly TRBD1 (6 bases). The CDR3 is 11 residues long. Deletions cut 4 bases from V and 5 bases from J, with 8 bases between. Germline V lookup: CDR1 SQVTM, CDR2 ANQGSEA. The chain's CDR3 is CSVGQVETQYF. The CDR3 DNA is TGCAGCGTTGGACAGGTGGAGACCCAGTACTTC.

This clonotype has just a few counts. J is TRBJ2-7 and V is TRBV12-3 or TRBV12-4, with D maybe TRBD2 (6 bases). The CDR3 is 14 residues long. With 8 bases removed from V and 4 bases from J, the gap between germline ends came to 18 bases. CDR3 sequence: CASGSEDYLYEQYF. For the CDR3, the DNA is TGTGCCAGCGGGTCCGAGGACTACCTTTACGAGCAGTACTTC.

The table lists this clonotype with a few counts. This chain joins TRBV7-3 and TRBJ2-1; TRBD1 matches 11 bases. The junction had 14 bases not matched to a gene; V was cut back by 1 base and J by 6 bases. The CDR3 spans 19 residues. The germline V gene has CDR1 SGHTA and CDR2 FQGTGA. The CDR3 DNA follows: TGTGCCAGCAGCTTAATTGGGATTGTCCCGGGACAGGGGGTCAATGAGCAGTTCTTC. The encoded protein is CASSLIGIVPGQGVNEQFF.

This clonotype was seen a handful of times. This chain links TRBV10-3 with TRBJ1-1; TRBD1 matches at 8 bases. Germline V gene data show CDR1 as ENHRY and CDR2 as SYGVKD. The trim removed 8 bases at V and 3 bases at J, leaving 5 bases unmatched. This CDR3 contains 13 residues. CDR3 nucleotides: TGTGCCATCCGCGGACAGGGAGACACTGAAGCTTTCTTT. It is translated as CAIRGQGDTEAFF.

This clonotype was picked up a small number of times. This chain joins TRBV10-3 and TRBJ1-6, with D tentatively TRBD1 (6 bases). CDR3 length: 16 amino acids. Looked up from germline, CDR1 is ENHRY and CDR2 is SYGVKD. The V and J ends lost 8 bases and 6 bases respectively, with 20 bases between them. DNA of the CDR3: TGTGCCATCCGGGGGGCCACGAACGGGTTTAATTCACCCCTCCACTTT. Residues: CAIRGATNGFNSPLHF.

This clonotype has at least ten counts. This sequence joins TRBV6-6 and TRBJ1-2; D remains unclear. Germline values: CDR1 MNHNY, CDR2 SVGAGI (reference sequence). CDR3 length: 13 amino acids. V shed 6 bases and J shed 4 bases, with 12 bases lying between them. CDR3 nucleotides: TGTGCCAGCAGCCTGCGGCCAGTCTATGGCTACACCTTC. It translates to CASSLRPVYGYTF.

This clonotype was recorded at least ten times. V and J are TRBV7-2 and TRBJ1-4; no firm D call. The CDR3 is 15 amino acids. Germline assignment: CDR1 SGHTA and CDR2 FQGNSA. V shed 5 bases and J shed 5 bases, with 15 bases lying between them. CDR3 loop: CASSPSGQANEKLFF. The CDR3 DNA sequence: TGTGCCAGCAGCCCGTCCGGGCAAGCAAATGAAAAACTGTTTTTT.

This clonotype was detected ten times or more. The chain uses TRBV2 and TRBJ2-1, with unresolved D. This CDR3 has 15 residues. V was shortened by 2 bases and J by 9 bases, with 17 bases between the two germline ends. Germline V gives CDR1 SNHLY, CDR2 FYNNEI. CDR3 sequence reads: CASSETRPLSSEQFF. Written as DNA, the CDR3 is TGTGCCAGCAGTGAAACACGGCCCTTAAGTAGTGAGCAGTTCTTC.

This clonotype was observed many times. The genes are TRBV7-9 and TRBJ2-7, with TRBD2 matching 11 bases. Trimming removed 5 bases from V and 0 bases from J; junction bases left unmatched: 6. Germline lookup yields CDR1 SEHNR and CDR2 FQNEAQ (reference sequence). The CDR3 contains 16 residues. CDR3 residues: CASSLRLAGSSYEQYF. CDR3 coding DNA: TGTGCCAGCAGCCTGAGACTAGCGGGGAGCTCCTACGAGCAGTACTTC.

This clonotype was found many times. The V gene is TRBV27, the J gene TRBJ2-2; unclear D gene. CDR3 length equals 11 residues. Germline V gives CDR1 MNHEY, CDR2 SMNVEV (reference sequence). V lost 10 bases to trimming and J lost 6 bases, with 9 bases between them. Here the CDR3 DNA reads TGTGCCACCCACATAGCCGGGGAGCTGTTTTTT. It is translated as CATHIAGELFF.

This clonotype was counted only a few times. V is TRBV4-3 and J is TRBJ2-1, with D possibly called TRBD1 or TRBD2 (6 bases each). There are 18 residues in the CDR3. In germline, CDR1 is LGHNA, CDR2 YSLEER. V was cut by 0 bases and J by 6 bases, with 21 bases left in between. CDR3 in amino acids: CASSQDYRGLMIINEQFF. In DNA, the CDR3 is TGCGCCAGCAGCCAAGATTACCGGGGGCTGATGATCATCAATGAGCAGTTCTTC.

This clonotype was counted at least ten times. The chain is built from TRBV7-9 and TRBJ2-1; D is undetermined. The CDR3 sequence is 12 residues long. The germline V and J ends were trimmed by 2 bases and 6 bases, with 5 bases remaining between them. The germline V gene has CDR1 SEHNR and CDR2 FQNEAQ (reference sequence). The CDR3: CASSLLVNEQFF. The CDR3 nucleotides are TGTGCCAGCAGCTTACTCGTCAATGAGCAGTTCTTC.